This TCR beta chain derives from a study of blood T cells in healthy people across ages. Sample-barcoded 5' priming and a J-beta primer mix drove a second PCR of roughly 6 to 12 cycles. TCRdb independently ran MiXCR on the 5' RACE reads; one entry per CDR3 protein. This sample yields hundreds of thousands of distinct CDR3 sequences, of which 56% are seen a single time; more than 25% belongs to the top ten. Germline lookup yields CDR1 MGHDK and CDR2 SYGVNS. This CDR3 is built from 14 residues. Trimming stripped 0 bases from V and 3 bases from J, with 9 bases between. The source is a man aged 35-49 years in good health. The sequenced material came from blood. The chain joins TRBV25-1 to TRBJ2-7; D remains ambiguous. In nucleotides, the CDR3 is TGTGCCAGCAGTGAATACGGGCCCAACTACGAGCAGTACTTC. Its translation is CASSEYGPNYEQYF.